The sequence of this T cell receptor beta chain was determined in a study of shared clonotypes between healthy human individuals. Study conclusions and caveats: Apart from blood, nothing was sampled; tissue repertoires likely differ. Non-shared clonotypes displayed generation probabilities falling below those of clonotypes present in all four donors.

DNA at 150 to 250 ng, roughly 30,000 T cell genomes, went into sorted-subset replicate PCRs. The method was immunoSEQ multiplex PCR; TCRdb's version includes in-frame clones alone and lacks a portion of them. The table lists around 1.5 million clones, around 98% of them singletons. Naive CD4+ cells were CD45RA-selected; the remaining cells were memory. Regarding this clone: Antigen unknown.

This CDR3 is built from 15 residues. Trimming shortened V by 3 bases and J by 6 bases, and 14 bases separated the two germline ends. Per germline, CDR1 MNHNS and CDR2 SASEGT. V usage is TRBV6-1 and J usage is TRBJ2-2; D is uncertain. The source material was naive CD4+ T cells sorted from blood. Specified subset: CD45RA+ positively selected. This clonotype was obtained from a man under 40 in good health. CDR3 in DNA: TGTGCCAGCAGTGAGCTGGTGGGGTTGGCCGGGGAGCTGTTTTTT. This gives the protein CASSELVGLAGELFF.